This record covers a single T cell receptor beta chain. The antigen is undetermined. Clones were sequenced by immunoSEQ multiplex PCR, and TCRdb holds only the in-frame ones, with some missing. The sample gives about 310,000 clones, just under 80% of which show up once; roughly 7% is in the top ten. The sample originates from a study of cytotoxic CD8 clonotypes in ibrutinib-treated CLL. The study's findings and limits: Clonality measured at baseline exceeded age-matched healthy donors, tracking circulating CD8+ T-cell counts.

The CDR3 totals 11 residues. The germline V gene encodes CDR1 SNHLY and CDR2 FYNNEI. With 6 bases removed from V and 12 bases from J, the gap between germline ends came to 14 bases. The sample here was PBMCs, taken before ibrutinib treatment. The rearrangement links TRBV2 to TRBJ1-2, with TRBD1 as a possible D gene (6 bases). The TCR comes from a human donor with chronic lymphocytic leukemia. CDR3 residues: CASSGTFRDTF. DNA of the CDR3: TGTGCCAGCAGCGGGACATTTCGAGACACCTTC.